This T cell receptor (beta chain) was obtained from a study of blood T cell repertoires in COVID-19. The wider study: PBMCs, B-cell-depleted T cells, or T cells were the source of the cDNA or gDNA that made up the material.

Clones were sequenced by immunoSEQ multiplex PCR, and TCRdb holds only the in-frame ones, with some missing. The sample carries some 250,000 clones, approximately 85% recorded once. With 2 bases clipped from V and 5 bases from J, the junction kept 7 bases outside the gene matches. The CDR3 contains 15 residues. Germline-derived CDR1 and CDR2 are SGDLS and YYNGEE. Sequencing input: peripheral blood. The chain uses TRBV9 and TRBJ1-5; 7 positions agree with TRBD1. The source is a woman in her thirties with acute or convalescent COVID-19. The CDR3, as DNA: TGTGCCAGCAGCGTTGAGGGGGCTTCGTATCAGCCCCAGCATTTT. Its protein is CASSVEGASYQPQHF.